This T cell receptor beta chain was sequenced for a study of blood T cell repertoires in COVID-19. Turning to the study itself: PBMCs, B-cell-depleted T cells, or T cells were the source of the cDNA or gDNA that made up the material.

The authors' processing: Reference gene primer amplification in the assay estimated nucleated cell counts. The repertoire was sequenced with immunoSEQ multiplex PCR; TCRdb's copy has only in-frame clones and lacks some. The DNA was the basis for D and trimming; V, J and clone size are from that table. The sample lists 350,000 to 500,000 clones, more than 70% occurring once. Germline values: CDR1 MGHRA, CDR2 YSYEKL. J lost 0 bases, V lost 0 bases, and 2 bases had no gene match. CDR3 length: 16 residues. The specimen was PBMCs or T cells enriched from blood (not recorded which). This chain joins TRBV4-1 and TRBJ1-5; 7 nucleotides align to TRBD1. The source is a woman younger than 35 who had been exposed to COVID-19. CDR3 sequence reads: CASSQDRGPSNQPQHF. The CDR3 DNA sequence: TGCGCCAGCAGCCAAGATAGGGGGCCTAGCAATCAGCCCCAGCATTTT.